Shown below are 21 T cell receptor beta chains from a single sample sequenced in a study of CD8 T cells in ankylosing spondylitis. TCRdb ran MiXCR on the 5' RACE reads and lists one entry per CDR3 protein. Of 340,000 or so distinct CDR3 sequences listed, 14% to 15% were seen once; the top ten hold about 1.1%. The sequenced sample was blood, either unsorted or a sorted T cell fraction (not recorded which). The receptors originated from a male donor with ankylosing spondylitis or in good health (not recorded which).

The chain links TRBV2 to TRBJ1-3; possibly TRBD1 for D (6 bases). Trimming shortened V by 4 bases and J by 8 bases, and 12 bases separated the two germline ends. The CDR3 has 13 residues. CDR1 and CDR2 (germline): SNHLY, FYNNEI. This CDR3 reads CASSAQGRDTIYF. As DNA, the CDR3 is TGTGCCAGCAGTGCGCAGGGGAGGGACACCATATATTTT.

The rearrangement links TRBV12-3 or TRBV12-4 to TRBJ2-1; 7 bases match TRBD1. The CDR3 spans 15 residues. V lost 5 bases and J lost 3; bases outside the gene matches: 7. The CDR3 loop reads CASSLGTAIYNEQFF. CDR3 DNA sequence: TGTGCCAGCAGTCTCGGGACAGCTATCTACAATGAGCAGTTCTTC.

There are a few counts of this clonotype. The V and J genes are TRBV5-1 and TRBJ2-7; D is possibly TRBD1 or TRBD2 (5 bases each). Looked up from germline, CDR1 is SGHRS and CDR2 is YFSETQ. The CDR3 runs to 14 residues. With 4 bases removed from V and 2 bases from J, the gap between germline ends came to 13 bases. CDR3 bases: TGCGCCAGCAGCCTCCGGGACGGAACCTACGAGCAGTACTTC. It encodes CASSLRDGTYEQYF.

This clonotype was detected only a few times. The gene calls are TRBV5-1 and TRBJ2-5; D uncertain. The CDR3 runs to 17 residues. V lost 4 bases and J 8 bases, leaving 27 bases between the germline ends. The germline V gene encodes CDR1 SGHRS and CDR2 YFSETQ. CDR3 loop: CASSPLSTGRPPDTQYF. DNA of the CDR3: TGCGCCAGCAGCCCTCTATCGACGGGTCGACCCCCCGACACCCAGTACTTC.

Many counts were recorded for this clonotype. The rearrangement links TRBV7-2 to TRBJ1-2; D is perhaps TRBD1 (6 bases). The CDR3 runs to 15 residues. Germline V CDR1 and CDR2: SGHTA, FQGNSA. Between the trimmed V and J ends, which lost 2 bases and 8 bases, there was a span of 18 bases. The CDR3 loop reads CASSLTRDTLRGYTF. CDR3 sequence (DNA): TGTGCCAGCAGCTTAACCCGGGACACCCTTCGGGGCTACACCTTC. The entire variable domain, with the rest obtained from reference TRBV7-2 and TRBJ1-2, is as follows: GAGVSQSPSNKVTEKGKDVELRCDPISGHTALYWYRQSLGQGLEFLIYFQGNSAPDKSGLPSDRFSAERTGGSVSTLTIQRTQQEDSAVYLCASSLTRDTLRGYTFGSGTRLTVV.

This clonotype was counted a few times. V is TRBV18 and J is TRBJ2-1; 11 bases map to TRBD2. Germline CDR1 reads KGHSH; CDR2 reads LQKENI. J lost 8 bases, V lost 5 bases, and 5 bases had no gene match. The CDR3 contains 14 residues. CDR3 region: CASSETSGNDEQFF. In nucleotides, the CDR3 is TGTGCCAGCTCAGAGACTAGCGGGAATGATGAGCAGTTCTTC.

In this sample, this clonotype turned up many times. The rearrangement uses TRBV29-1 and TRBJ2-7; D possibly matches TRBD1 or TRBD2 (5 bases each). With 4 bases removed from V and 1 base from J, the gap between germline ends came to 17 bases. The CDR3 spans 15 residues. The germline gives CDR1 SQVTM, CDR2 ANQGSEA. The chain's CDR3 is CSVGAGTSMSYEQYF. DNA of the CDR3: TGCAGCGTTGGTGCTGGGACCTCGATGTCCTACGAGCAGTACTTC.

As concerns this clonotype: The CDR3 ends on some other residue instead of the conserved phenylalanine or tryptophan, so this is likely a read error. The chain uses TRBV7-8 and TRBJ2-5; D unclear. Germline lookup yields CDR1 SGHVS and CDR2 FQNEAQ. Trimming took 3 bases from V and 3 from J, leaving 2 bases between them. This CDR3 spans 11 amino acids. CDR3 nucleotide sequence: TGTGCCAGCAGCTTCAAAGAGACCCAGTACTTA. Its protein product is CASSFKETQYL.

The chain is built from TRBV3-1 and TRBJ1-1, with D hard to call. Deletions cut 2 bases from V and 2 bases from J, with 3 bases between. The CDR3 sequence is 12 residues long. Per germline, CDR1 LGHDT and CDR2 YNNKEL (reference sequence). In DNA form, the CDR3 reads TGTGCCAGCAGCCAAATAAACACTGAAGCTTTCTTT. Protein sequence: CASSQINTEAFF.

V is TRBV11-1 and J is TRBJ2-3; D tentatively reads TRBD1 or TRBD2 (6 bases each). V was shortened by 5 bases and J by 3 bases, with 12 bases between the two germline ends. The germline CDR1 and CDR2 sequences are SGHAT and FQDESV (reference sequence). The CDR3 totals 14 residues. CDR3 in amino acids: CASSLGGMTDTQYF. The CDR3 DNA follows: TGTGCCAGCAGCCTAGGGGGGATGACAGATACGCAGTATTTT.

The rearrangement uses TRBV12-3 or TRBV12-4 and TRBJ2-7, with 10 bases fitting TRBD2. V was pared by 6 bases and J by 5 bases, with 7 bases of the junction left unmatched. The CDR3 is made up of 14 amino acids. The chain's CDR3 is CASSFSGRSDEQYF. CDR3 nucleotides: TGTGCCAGCAGCTTTAGCGGGAGGTCGGACGAGCAGTACTTC.

V is TRBV15 and J is TRBJ1-4; 7 bases are shared with TRBD1. The CDR3 length is 15 residues. Trimming removed 0 bases from V and 6 bases from J; junction bases left unmatched: 4. Germline V gene lookup returns CDR1 LNHNV and CDR2 YYDKDF (reference sequence). The CDR3 sequence: CATSRDGTAYEKLFF. CDR3 sequence (DNA): TGTGCCACCAGCAGAGATGGGACAGCGTATGAAAAACTGTTTTTT.

The chain has TRBV3-1 and TRBJ1-1; D remains ambiguous. CDR3 length: 13 residues. CDR1 is LGHDT and CDR2 is YNNKEL in the germline V gene (reference sequence). V was clipped by 5 bases and J by 6 bases, with 13 bases between them. CDR3 sequence reads: CASSSRPGAEAFF. The CDR3 nucleotides read TGTGCCAGCAGCTCCCGGCCGGGAGCTGAAGCTTTCTTT.

CDR3 DNA sequence: TGTGCCAGCAGCTCATATCATGAGCAGTTCTTC. It translates to CASSSYHEQFF. The V gene is TRBV7-9, the J gene TRBJ2-1; no definite D call. CDR1 is SEHNR and CDR2 is FQNEAQ in the germline V gene (reference sequence). This CDR3 has 11 amino acids. V was trimmed by 4 bases and J by 8 bases, leaving 6 bases between them.

This clonotype was detected a few times. V usage is TRBV10-1 and J usage is TRBJ2-5; 10 bases match TRBD1. Germline V gene data show CDR1 as WNHNN and CDR2 as SYGVQD (reference sequence). V lost 2 bases to trimming and J lost 1 base; unmatched junction nucleotides: 4. The CDR3 has 16 amino acids. The CDR3 sequence: CASSETRTGGQETQYF. CDR3 coding DNA: TGCGCCAGCAGTGAGACGAGGACAGGGGGCCAAGAGACCCAGTACTTC.

This clonotype was found a few times. The chain links TRBV3-1 to TRBJ2-1; D remains ambiguous. Per germline, CDR1 LGHDT and CDR2 YNNKEL (reference sequence). Trimming removed 0 bases at V and 6 bases at J, with 15 bases between. The CDR3 length is 16 residues. CDR3 residues: CASSQERTDRRNEQFF. The CDR3 DNA follows: TGTGCCAGCAGCCAAGAAAGGACGGATAGGCGCAATGAGCAGTTCTTC.

The gene calls are TRBV12-3 or TRBV12-4 and TRBJ1-6; D uncertain. Trimming shortened V by 4 bases and J by 9 bases, and 7 bases separated the two germline ends. The CDR3 spans 12 residues. CDR3 DNA sequence: TGTGCCAGCAGTTCCGGAACTTCACCCCTCCACTTT. It codes for CASSSGTSPLHF.

This clonotype was counted only a few times. The rearrangement uses TRBV12-3 or TRBV12-4 and TRBJ1-2; D gene ambiguous. V lost 6 bases and J 3 bases, leaving 11 bases between the germline ends. There are 13 residues in the CDR3. Written as DNA, the CDR3 is TGTGCCAGCAGCCAAGAATTGGACTATGGCTACACCTTC. Its protein product is CASSQELDYGYTF.

This clonotype was detected a few times. The rearrangement links TRBV18 to TRBJ1-1, with D uncertain. V gave up 0 bases and J gave up 5 bases, with 13 bases separating them. There are 15 residues in the CDR3. In germline, CDR1 is KGHSH, CDR2 LQKENI. The CDR3 sequence is CASSPPLDSRTEAFF. DNA of the CDR3: TGTGCCAGCTCACCACCGTTGGATTCGAGGACTGAAGCTTTCTTT.

This clonotype was recorded a few times. The V gene is TRBV12-3 or TRBV12-4, the J gene TRBJ2-1; 7 positions agree with TRBD2. V shed 7 bases, J shed 0 bases, and the junction held 6 bases outside the gene matches. The CDR3 is made up of 15 amino acids. The CDR3 spells CASTAGESSYNEQFF. The CDR3 DNA follows: TGTGCCAGCACCGCGGGGGAGAGCTCCTACAATGAGCAGTTCTTC.

This clonotype was recorded many times. The rearrangement links TRBV10-2 to TRBJ1-4, with D unresolved. The CDR3 sequence is 15 residues long. V dropped 6 bases and J dropped 1 base, with 12 bases sitting between them. Germline V gene data show CDR1 as WSHSY and CDR2 as SAAADI. The CDR3 DNA reads as TGCGCCAGCAGAAGCGGAACAGTAACTAATGAAAAACTGTTTTTT. This translates into CASRSGTVTNEKLFF.